These T cell receptor beta chains were read from a single sample in a study. TCRdb ran MiXCR on the RT-PCR reads and lists one entry per CDR3 protein. The sample consists of 650,000 to 800,000 distinct CDR3 sequences, 14% of them appearing once. The material sequenced was memory CD4+ T cells from blood. The receptors come from a female donor in good health, serving as a healthy control. The CDR3 runs from the conserved cysteine through the conserved F or W. The order of the fields is D gene, clone size, J gene, V gene, CDR3 protein, CDR3 DNA. D genes are given only for firm matches. A row's size may be missing; if present it is once, few, many or a size class.

>NA|few|TRBJ1-5|TRBV6-2/TRBV6-3
CASTQPGKNQPQHF
TGTGCCAGCACTCAACCCGGGAAAAATCAGCCCCAGCATTTT
>NA|NA|TRBJ2-2|TRBV5-1
CASSLEDGLGTGELFF
TGCGCCAGCAGCTTGGAGGACGGATTGGGTACCGGGGAGCTGTTTTTT
>NA|NA|TRBJ1-1|TRBV7-9
CASSAAGGYTEAFF
TGTGCCAGCAGCGCGGCGGGGGGGTACACTGAAGCTTTCTTT
>TRBD2|few|TRBJ2-5|TRBV4-2
CASSQGLAGAGVTQYF
TGTGCCAGCAGCCAGGGTCTAGCGGGAGCAGGGGTGACCCAGTACTTC
>NA|NA|TRBJ1-4|TRBV9
CASSAGIHGEKLFF
TGTGCCAGCAGCGCAGGGATTCACGGCGAAAAACTGTTTTTT
>TRBD2|few|TRBJ2-7|TRBV20-1
CSARAPGTSGDEQYF
TGCAGTGCTAGAGCTCCAGGGACTAGCGGAGACGAGCAGTACTTC
>NA|many|TRBJ2-3|TRBV12-3/TRBV12-4
CASSLQGTGDTQYF
TGTGCCAGCAGTTTACAGGGGACTGGAGATACGCAGTATTTT
>NA|few|TRBJ1-5|TRBV6-2/TRBV6-3
CASRGGKGPQHF
TGTGCCAGCAGGGGGGGAAAGGGGCCCCAGCATTTT
>NA|few|TRBJ2-1|TRBV7-2
CASSTEGVGSYNEQFF
TGTGCCAGCAGCACCGAAGGGGTGGGGTCCTACAATGAGCAGTTCTTC
>NA|few|TRBJ1-1|TRBV2
CASTPDSLNTEAFF
TGTGCCAGCACCCCGGACAGCCTGAACACTGAAGCTTTCTTT
>TRBD1|NA|TRBJ2-7|TRBV5-1
CASSPGTANSYEQYF
TGCGCCAGCAGCCCTGGGACAGCCAACTCCTACGAGCAGTACTTC
>TRBD1|NA|TRBJ2-1|TRBV28
CASSPGGVGLNEQFF
TGTGCCAGCAGTCCAGGGGGCGTTGGTTTGAATGAGCAGTTCTTC
>TRBD1|few|TRBJ2-7|TRBV11-2
CASIAPEENRGEQYF
TGTGCCAGCATCGCGCCGGAGGAAAACAGGGGCGAGCAGTACTTC
>NA|few|TRBJ1-2|TRBV6-5
CASSSQGTYGYTF
TGTGCCAGCAGTTCTCAGGGAACGTATGGCTACACCTTC
>TRBD1|many|TRBJ2-2|TRBV29-1
CSVVRTGGLGTGELFF
TGCAGCGTTGTCCGGACAGGGGGCCTTGGCACCGGGGAGCTGTTTTTT
>TRBD2|many|TRBJ2-5|TRBV4-3
CASSPGRAGGGETQYF
TGCGCCAGCAGCCCCGGCCGGGCGGGGGGAGGAGAGACCCAGTACTTC
>TRBD2|few|TRBJ2-3|TRBV9
CASSWTSESSTDTQYF
TGTGCCAGCAGCTGGACTAGCGAATCGAGCACAGATACGCAGTATTTT
>TRBD1|many|TRBJ2-2|TRBV29-1
CSVERTGVPGELFF
TGCAGCGTTGAAAGGACAGGGGTTCCCGGGGAGCTGTTTTTT